This TCR beta chain originates from a study of neoadjuvant anti-PD-1 for oral cavity cancer. Study-level points and caveats: Higher pretreatment Treg/Th17 ratios tracked higher pretreatment blood clonality.

About this clone itself: Its target is not known.

PBMC libraries mostly used 400 to 550 ng of input genomic DNA, with six replicates per sample. Repertoires were generated with immunoSEQ multiplex PCR, while TCRdb's copy carries only in-frame clones and drops some. The sample yields some 66,000 clones, around four fifths seen once. The CDR3 covers 13 residues. Trimming took off 7 bases at V and 1 base at J, with 11 bases between the two ends. Germline loops: CDR1 SGHRS, CDR2 YFSETQ. The sequence was collected from a person between 40 and 79 years old with oral cavity squamous cell carcinoma. This chain uses TRBV5-1 with TRBJ2-5, with unresolved D. This material consisted of PBMCs, taken before nivolumab (anti-PD-1) treatment. The DNA for the CDR3 is TGCGCCAGCCATTCTGTCCCCCAAGAGACCCAGTACTTC. Protein sequence: CASHSVPQETQYF.